This TCR beta chain is drawn from a study of T-cell memory formation after mild COVID-19 (dated by TCRdb to about 2021). General notes on the study: TCR sequence clusters from the two donors were largely donor specific. Two young, previously healthy adult volunteers made up the cohort, one male and one female. Longitudinal TCRalpha and TCRbeta repertoire sequencing tracked T-cell clones expanding and contracting after mild COVID-19 in two donors.

Measured from the cysteine to the phenylalanine, the CDR3 is 13 residues long. Only CDR3 DNA is held: 39 bases, read in frame from base 1. Looking up the germline V gene (reference sequence) yields CDR1 MNHEY and CDR2 SMNVEV. The trim is 5 bases for V and 7 bases for J, with a gap of 11 bases between the germline ends. This clonotype was counted only a few times. This clone's antigen is unknown. Nothing much larger sits one base from this clone, and base qualities are not available. The sample was run on an Illumina NovaSeq 6000. TCRalpha and TCRbeta cDNA libraries were constructed by 5'RACE with constant-segment primers, with sample barcodes and unique molecular identifiers being introduced. RNA was extracted from every sample with Trizol reagent. Library amplification was performed in two PCR steps, and a second sample barcode and Illumina TruSeq adapters were introduced in the second step. Libraries were sequenced on an Illumina NovaSeq with 2 x 150 bp paired-end reads. The authors' pipeline ran thus. Demultiplexing of reads and collapsing into UMI-guided consensus sequences were performed with migec v1.2.7. Using mixcr v2.1.11, the UMI consensuses were aligned to TRA and TRB V and J templates and assembled into clonotypes. Clonotypes were classified as expanded or contracted when called significant by both edgeR and NoisET, with noise models trained on biological replicates. For edgeR calls, the thresholds were a false discovery rate-adjusted p below 0.01 and a log2 fold-change of 1. As an exploratory analysis of dynamics, max-normalized trajectories of the 1000 most abundant clonotypes were examined by PCA with hierarchical clustering. Separately sequenced CD4+ and CD8+ repertoires were used to assign a CD4 or CD8 phenotype to each responding clone. TCRdb took the public reads, trimmed them with fastp at Q25, ran MiXCR for clone calling and kept in-frame beta chains. CDR3 protein duplicates are merged, each entry listing the most common genes and DNA. The V and J calls follow TCRdb's processing rather than the paper's. For this sample there are more than 450,000 distinct CDR3 sequences; 18% appear just once. Together, the top ten hold approximately 12% of the sample.

What the authors observed across the whole study: SARS-CoV-2 specificity of the second-wave clones peaking on day 37 was not confirmed. Some responding clones were detected in pre-infection memory, which suggested that pre-existing cross-reactive memory T cells had joined the SARS-CoV-2 response. Contracting CD4+ clones appeared mostly in the CM and EM memory subsets, whereas CD8+ clones were enriched in EMRA. Only a couple of mild cases were covered in the study, and larger cohorts including severe cases with pre-infection samples were considered necessary. Balanced CD4/CD8 phenotypes were observed for clones contracting from day 15 to 85, whereas a bias towards CD4+ was observed for a second wave of clones expanding from day 15 to 37.

Ficoll-Paque density gradient centrifugation was the method used to isolate PBMCs. This sequence was found in an adult woman who had mild COVID-19 (a few samples of this study predate the infection). The sample titles of this study are shuffled in the database, so cell type and time point are left out; the donor was told from shared clones. This sequence uses TRBV27 and TRBJ1-4; the D gene remains uncertain. Sequencing was done on a sample of PBMCs or a T cell subset sorted from them (not recorded which). The CDR3 reads as follows: CASSPPGREKLFF. The DNA is as follows: TGTGCCAGCAGTCCACCGGGCCGTGAAAAACTGTTTTTT.